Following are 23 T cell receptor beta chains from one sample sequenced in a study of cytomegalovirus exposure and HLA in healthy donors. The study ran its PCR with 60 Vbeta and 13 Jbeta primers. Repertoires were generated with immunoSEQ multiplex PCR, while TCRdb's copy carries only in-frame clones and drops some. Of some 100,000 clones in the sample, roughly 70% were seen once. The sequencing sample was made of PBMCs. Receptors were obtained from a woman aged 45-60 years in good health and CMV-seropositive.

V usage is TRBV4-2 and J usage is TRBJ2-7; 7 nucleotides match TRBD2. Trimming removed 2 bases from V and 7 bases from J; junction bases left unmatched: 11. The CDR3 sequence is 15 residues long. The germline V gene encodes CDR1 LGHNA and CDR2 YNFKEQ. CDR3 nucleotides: TGTGCCAGCAGCCAAACCGGACTAGGAGCGTTAGAGCAGTACTTC. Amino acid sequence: CASSQTGLGALEQYF.

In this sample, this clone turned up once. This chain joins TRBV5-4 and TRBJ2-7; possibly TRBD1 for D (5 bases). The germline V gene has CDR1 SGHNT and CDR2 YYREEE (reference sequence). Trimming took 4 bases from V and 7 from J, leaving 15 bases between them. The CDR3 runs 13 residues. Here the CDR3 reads CASSPTDSLEQYF. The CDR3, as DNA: TGTGCCAGCAGCCCGACCGACAGCTTGGAGCAGTACTTC.

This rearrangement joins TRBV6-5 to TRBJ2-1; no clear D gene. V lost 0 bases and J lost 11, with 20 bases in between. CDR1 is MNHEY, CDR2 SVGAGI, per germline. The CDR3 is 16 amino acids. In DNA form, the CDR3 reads TGTGCCAGCAGTTACTCGTCAGACCTATCTACTACTAAGCAGTTCTTC. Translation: CASSYSSDLSTTKQFF.

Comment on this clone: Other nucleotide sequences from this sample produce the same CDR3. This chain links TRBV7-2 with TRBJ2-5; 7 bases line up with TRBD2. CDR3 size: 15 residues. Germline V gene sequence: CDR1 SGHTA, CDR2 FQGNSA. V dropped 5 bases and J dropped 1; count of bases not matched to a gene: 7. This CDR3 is CASSLRGTTQETQYF. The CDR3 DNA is TGTGCCAGCAGCCTCCGGGGGACTACCCAAGAGACCCAGTACTTC. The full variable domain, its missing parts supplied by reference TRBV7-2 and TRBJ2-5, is GAGVSQSPSNKVTEKGKDVELRCDPISGHTALYWYRQSLGQGLEFLIYFQGNSAPDKSGLPSDRFSAERTGGSVSTLTIQRTQQEDSAVYLCASSLRGTTQETQYFGPGTRLLVL.

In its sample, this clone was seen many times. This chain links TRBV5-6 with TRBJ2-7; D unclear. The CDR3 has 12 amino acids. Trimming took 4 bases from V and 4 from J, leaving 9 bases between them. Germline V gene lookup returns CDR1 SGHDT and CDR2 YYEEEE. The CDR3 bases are TGTGCCAGCAGCCGTGACATTTACGAGCAGTACTTC. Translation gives CASSRDIYEQYF. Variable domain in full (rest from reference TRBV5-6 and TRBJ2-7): DAGVTQSPTHLIKTRGQQVTLRCSPKSGHDTVSWYQQALGQGPQFIFQYYEEEERQRGNFPDRFSGHQFPNYSSELNVNALLLGDSALYLCASSRDIYEQYFGPGTRLTVT.

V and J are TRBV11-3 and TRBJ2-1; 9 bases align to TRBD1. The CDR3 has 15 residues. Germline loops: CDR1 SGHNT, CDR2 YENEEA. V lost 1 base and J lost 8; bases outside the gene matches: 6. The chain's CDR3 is CASSLGQGGRDEQFF. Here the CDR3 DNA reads TGTGCCAGCAGCTTAGGACAGGGGGGTCGGGATGAGCAGTTCTTC.

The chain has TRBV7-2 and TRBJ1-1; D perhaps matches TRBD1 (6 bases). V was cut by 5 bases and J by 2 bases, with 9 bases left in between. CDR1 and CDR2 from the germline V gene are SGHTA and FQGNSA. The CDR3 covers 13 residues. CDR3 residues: CASSRTVNTEAFF. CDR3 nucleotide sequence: TGTGCCAGCAGCCGGACAGTTAACACTGAAGCTTTCTTT.

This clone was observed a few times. For the CDR3, the DNA is TGTGCCAGCTCACCGCTTTTAGAGAAAACAGATACGCAGTATTTT. It yields the protein CASSPLLEKTDTQYF. This chain joins TRBV18 and TRBJ2-3, with no clear D. Germline V gene lookup returns CDR1 KGHSH and CDR2 LQKENI. The CDR3 sequence is 15 residues long. Trimming took off 3 bases at V and 3 bases at J, with 13 bases between the two ends. The full variable domain, completed using reference TRBV18 and TRBJ2-3, is NAGVMQNPRHLVRRRGQEARLRCSPMKGHSHVYWYRQLPEEGLKFMVYLQKENIIDESGMPKERFSAEFPKEGPSILRIQQVVRGDSAAYFCASSPLLEKTDTQYFGPGTRLTVL.

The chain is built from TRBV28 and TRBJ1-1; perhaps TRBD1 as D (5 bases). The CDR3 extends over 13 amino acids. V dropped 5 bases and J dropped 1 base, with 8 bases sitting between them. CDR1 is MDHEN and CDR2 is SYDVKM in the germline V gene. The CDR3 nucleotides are TGTGCCAGCAGTGTAGACAGGAACACTGAAGCTTTCTTT. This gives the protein CASSVDRNTEAFF.

CDR3 in amino acids: CASSAGRTGGAGETQYF. CDR3 DNA: TGTGCCAGTAGTGCCGGGAGAACAGGGGGCGCGGGGGAGACCCAGTACTTC. This chain uses TRBV19 with TRBJ2-5, with 9 bases that match TRBD1. The V gene end was trimmed by 5 bases and the J gene end by 5 bases; junction bases not matched to a gene: 15. This CDR3 comprises 17 residues. Germline CDR1 reads LNHDA; CDR2 reads SQIVND (reference sequence).

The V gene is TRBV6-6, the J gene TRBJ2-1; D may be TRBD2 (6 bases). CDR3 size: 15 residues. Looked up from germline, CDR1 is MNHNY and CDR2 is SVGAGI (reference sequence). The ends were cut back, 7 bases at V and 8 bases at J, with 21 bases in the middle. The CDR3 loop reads CASIRSTGSRDEQFF. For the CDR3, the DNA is TGTGCCAGCATCCGGTCGACCGGGAGTCGAGATGAGCAGTTCTTC.

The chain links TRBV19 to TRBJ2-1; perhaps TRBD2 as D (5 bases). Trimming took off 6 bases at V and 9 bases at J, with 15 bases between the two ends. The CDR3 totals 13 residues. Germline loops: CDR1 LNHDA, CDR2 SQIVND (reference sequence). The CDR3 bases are TGTGCCAGTAGCAGCCAGAAGCGGAGTGAGCAGTTCTTC. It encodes CASSSQKRSEQFF. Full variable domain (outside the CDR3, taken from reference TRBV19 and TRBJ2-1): DGGITQSPKYLFRKEGQNVTLSCEQNLNHDAMYWYRQDPGQGLRLIYYSQIVNDFQKGDIAEGYSVSREKKESFPLTVTSAQKNPTAFYLCASSSQKRSEQFFGPGTRLTVL.

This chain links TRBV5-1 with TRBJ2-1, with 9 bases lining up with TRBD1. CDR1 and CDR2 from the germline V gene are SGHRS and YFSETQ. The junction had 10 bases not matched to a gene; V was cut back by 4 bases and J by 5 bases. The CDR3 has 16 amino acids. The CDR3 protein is CASSVLPGQGNNEQFF. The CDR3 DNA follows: TGCGCCAGCAGCGTACTTCCGGGACAGGGAAACAATGAGCAGTTCTTC.

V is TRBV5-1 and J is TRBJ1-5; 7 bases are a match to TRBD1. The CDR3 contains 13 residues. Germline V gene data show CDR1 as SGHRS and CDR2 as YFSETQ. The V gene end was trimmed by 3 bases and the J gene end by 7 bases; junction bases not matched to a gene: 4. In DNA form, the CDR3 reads TGCGCCAGCAGCTATACAGGGGTCCAGCCCCAGCATTTT. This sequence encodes CASSYTGVQPQHF.

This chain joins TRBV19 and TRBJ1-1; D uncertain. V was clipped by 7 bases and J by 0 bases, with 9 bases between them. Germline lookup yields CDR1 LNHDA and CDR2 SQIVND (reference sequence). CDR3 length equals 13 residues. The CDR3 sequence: CASTPGMNTEAFF. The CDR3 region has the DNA TGTGCCAGTACCCCAGGAATGAACACTGAAGCTTTCTTT.

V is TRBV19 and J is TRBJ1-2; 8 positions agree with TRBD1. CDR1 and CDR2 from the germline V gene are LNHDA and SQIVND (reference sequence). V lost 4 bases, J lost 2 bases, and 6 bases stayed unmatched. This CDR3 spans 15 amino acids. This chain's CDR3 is CASSRRTGTNYGYTF. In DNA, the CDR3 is TGTGCCAGTAGTAGGAGGACAGGGACCAACTATGGCTACACCTTC.

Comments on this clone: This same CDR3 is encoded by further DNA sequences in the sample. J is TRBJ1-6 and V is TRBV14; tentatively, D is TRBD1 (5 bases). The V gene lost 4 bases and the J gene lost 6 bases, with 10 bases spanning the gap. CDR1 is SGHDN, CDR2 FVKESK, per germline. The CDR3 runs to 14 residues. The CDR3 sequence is CASSLRVGNSPLHF. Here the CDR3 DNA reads TGTGCCAGCAGCCTCAGGGTGGGTAATTCACCCCTCCACTTT.

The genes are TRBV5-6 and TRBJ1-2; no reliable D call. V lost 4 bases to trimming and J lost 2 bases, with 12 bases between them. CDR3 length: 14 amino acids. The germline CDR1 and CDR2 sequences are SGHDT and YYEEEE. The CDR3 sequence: CASSPFTENYGYTF. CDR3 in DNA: TGTGCCAGCAGCCCTTTTACAGAGAACTATGGCTACACCTTC.

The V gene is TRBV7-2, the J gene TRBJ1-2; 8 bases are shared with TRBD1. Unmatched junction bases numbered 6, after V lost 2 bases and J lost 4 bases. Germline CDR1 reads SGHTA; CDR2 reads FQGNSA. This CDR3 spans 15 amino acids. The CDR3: CASSLQGTGPYGYTF. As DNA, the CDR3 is TGTGCCAGCAGCTTACAGGGGACAGGCCCCTATGGCTACACCTTC.

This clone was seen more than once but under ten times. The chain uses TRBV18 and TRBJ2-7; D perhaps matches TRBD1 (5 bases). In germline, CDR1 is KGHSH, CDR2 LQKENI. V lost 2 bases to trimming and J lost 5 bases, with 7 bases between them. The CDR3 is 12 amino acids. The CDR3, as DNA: TGTGCCAGCTCACCAAGCAGGGACGAGCAGTACTTC. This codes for CASSPSRDEQYF.

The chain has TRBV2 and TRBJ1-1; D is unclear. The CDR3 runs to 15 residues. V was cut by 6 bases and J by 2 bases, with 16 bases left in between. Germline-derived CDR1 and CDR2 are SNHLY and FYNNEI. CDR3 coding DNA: TGTGCCAGCAGGCAGGTAGCGGTCTCTAACACTGAAGCTTTCTTT. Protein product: CASRQVAVSNTEAFF.

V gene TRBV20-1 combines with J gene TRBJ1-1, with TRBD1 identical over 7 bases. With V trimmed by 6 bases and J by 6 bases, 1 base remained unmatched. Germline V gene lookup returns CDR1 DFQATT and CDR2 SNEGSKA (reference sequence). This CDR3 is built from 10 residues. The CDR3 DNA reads TGCAGTGCGGGACAGTCTGAAGCTTTCTTT. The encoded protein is CSAGQSEAFF.

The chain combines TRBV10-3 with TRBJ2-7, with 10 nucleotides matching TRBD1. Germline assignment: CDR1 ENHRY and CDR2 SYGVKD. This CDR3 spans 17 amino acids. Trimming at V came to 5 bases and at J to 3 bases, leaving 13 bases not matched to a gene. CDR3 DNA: TGTGCCATCAGTCCACGTAGGGGGACAGGGGAAAACTACGAGCAGTACTTC. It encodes CAISPRRGTGENYEQYF.